This TCR beta chain is drawn from a study of shared clonotypes between healthy human individuals. The wider study: Donors had three CD4 naive, three CD4 memory, two CD8 naive and one CD8 memory plate apiece. General study findings and limits: Clonotype sharing across donors was expected to vary with sequencing depth. Collection of samples was limited to blood; tissue repertoires likely differ.

Naive CD8 cells, CD45RO-negative and positively selected for CCR7, excluded terminally differentiated effector memory CD45RA+ cells. This clone turned up a few times. Its target is unknown. The study ran the assay at deep level. Method: immunoSEQ multiplex PCR; TCRdb's copy keeps in-frame clones and lacks some. The sample contains about 820,000 clones, around 93% of which appear only once. This clonotype was sampled from a man under 40 in good health. Input material: naive CD8+ T cells sorted from blood.

The chain's CDR3 is CASRAVNYGYTF. CDR3 nucleotide sequence: TGTGCCAGCCGGGCGGTAAACTATGGCTACACCTTC. The chain recombines TRBV5-4 with TRBJ1-2; D unclear. In germline, CDR1 is SGHNT, CDR2 YYREEE (reference sequence). The CDR3 sequence is 12 residues long. V was clipped by 7 bases and J by 2 bases, with 9 bases between them.